What follows are 10 T cell receptor beta chains derived from one specimen sequenced in a study of early T cells in non-severe SARS-CoV-2 infection. TCRdb re-analysed the 5' RACE reads in MiXCR, keeping a single row per CDR3 protein. Of over 55,000 distinct CDR3 sequences listed, over 10% are singletons. The sample here was whole blood, taken at baseline. These receptor sequences come from an adult who was a healthcare worker with PCR-confirmed SARS-CoV-2 infection or an uninfected control (not recorded which).

This clonotype has more than one count but fewer than ten. The chain carries TRBV6-2 or TRBV6-3 and TRBJ1-1; D is perhaps TRBD1 (6 bases). CDR1 MNHEY and CDR2 SVGEGT come from the germline V gene. Trimming stripped 4 bases from V and 4 bases from J, with 10 bases between. This CDR3 has 13 amino acids. CDR3 DNA sequence: TGTGCCAGCAGTTTCAGGGGTTTCACTGAAGCTTTCTTT. This codes for CASSFRGFTEAFF.

This clonotype was counted only a few times. The rearrangement joins TRBV12-3 or TRBV12-4 to TRBJ1-3; 7 nucleotides align to TRBD1. The V and J ends lost 5 bases and 2 bases, in that order; junction bases with no gene match: 9. The CDR3 is 16 amino acids. This chain's CDR3 is CASSPKRQGTGNTIYF. Here the CDR3 DNA reads TGTGCCAGCAGTCCGAAGAGACAGGGAACTGGAAACACCATATATTTT.

This clonotype was detected ten times or more. The chain has TRBV5-1 and TRBJ2-7; D not certain. This CDR3 has 14 residues. Germline CDR1 is SGHRS and CDR2 is YFSETQ. V lost 1 base to trimming and J lost 0 bases, with 8 bases between them. The CDR3 loop reads CASSLYRVSYEQYF. DNA for the CDR3: TGCGCCAGCAGCTTGTATCGGGTCTCCTACGAGCAGTACTTC.

This clonotype was detected many times. The gene calls are TRBV20-1 and TRBJ2-5; no reliable D call. Looked up from germline, CDR1 is DFQATT and CDR2 is SNEGSKA (reference sequence). The V end was cut by 6 bases, the J end by 5 bases, with 7 bases between. This CDR3 contains 10 residues. CDR3 bases: TGCAGTGCGTTGAGGGAGACCCAGTACTTC. Protein sequence: CSALRETQYF.

V and J are TRBV7-2 and TRBJ2-1; maybe TRBD1 (6 bases). The length of the CDR3 is 12 residues. Germline CDR1 is SGHTA and CDR2 is FQGNSA. V gave up 4 bases and J gave up 6 bases, with 7 bases separating them. CDR3 bases: TGTGCCAGCAGCTCACAGGGCAATGAGCAGTTCTTC. This encodes CASSSQGNEQFF. The complete variable domain, with remaining parts taken from reference TRBV7-2 and TRBJ2-1, reads GAGVSQSPSNKVTEKGKDVELRCDPISGHTALYWYRQSLGQGLEFLIYFQGNSAPDKSGLPSDRFSAERTGGSVSTLTIQRTQQEDSAVYLCASSSQGNEQFFGPGTRLTVL.

This clonotype was counted between two and nine times. The chain recombines TRBV29-1 with TRBJ2-5; unclear D gene. CDR1 and CDR2 (germline): SQVTM, ANQGSEA. Trimming left V 7 bases short and J 1 base short, with 7 bases between. The length of the CDR3 is 11 residues. CDR3: CSGQLQETQYF. CDR3 nucleotides: TGCAGCGGGCAGCTCCAAGAGACCCAGTACTTC. Combining the CDR3 with reference TRBV29-1 and TRBJ2-5 gives the whole variable domain SAVISQKPSRDICQRGTSLTIQCQVDSQVTMMFWYRQQPGQSLTLIATANQGSEATYESGFVIDKFPISRPNLTFSTLTVSNMSPEDSSIYLCSGQLQETQYFGPGTRLLVL.

This clonotype was observed a few times. This chain uses TRBV10-1 with TRBJ2-1; D is uncertain. This CDR3 is built from 13 residues. Germline lookup yields CDR1 WNHNN and CDR2 SYGVQD (reference sequence). V was pared by 0 bases and J by 10 bases, with 10 bases between. CDR3 nucleotides: TGCGCCAGCAGTGAGTCGACTGCAGGCGAGCAGTTCTTC. It yields the protein CASSESTAGEQFF.

The V gene is TRBV3-1, the J gene TRBJ2-7, with D perhaps TRBD1 (6 bases). This CDR3 comprises 16 residues. Germline V gene lookup returns CDR1 LGHDT and CDR2 YNNKEL (reference sequence). The ends were cut back, 0 bases at V and 3 bases at J, with 15 bases in the middle. Written as DNA, the CDR3 is TGTGCCAGCAGCCAAGATTCGGACAGCGCTTTCTACGAGCAGTACTTC. The encoded protein is CASSQDSDSAFYEQYF.

This clonotype was found many times. This chain connects TRBV28 to TRBJ1-6, with a tentative D call TRBD1 (5 bases). Trimming removed 6 bases at V and 8 bases at J, with 11 bases between. This CDR3 region has 13 residues. Germline assignment: CDR1 MDHEN and CDR2 SYDVKM. The CDR3 DNA reads as TGTGCCAGCAGCCCGGGGACCTATTCACCCCTCCACTTT. Its protein is CASSPGTYSPLHF.

This chain uses TRBV11-3 with TRBJ2-1; 9 positions agree with TRBD1. V lost 5 bases and J lost 1; bases outside the gene matches: 3. The germline CDR1 and CDR2 sequences are SGHNT and YENEEA. The CDR3 has 15 amino acids. The CDR3 sequence: CASSLGQGSYNEQFF. Here the CDR3 DNA reads TGTGCCAGCAGCCTGGGACAGGGATCCTACAATGAGCAGTTCTTC.